This T cell receptor beta chain was identified during a study of OX40 agonist ivuxolimab in advanced cancers. Study-wide findings and caveats: Expanded peripheral T-cell antigen specificity went undetermined. Clonal expansion by week 6 occurred in CD4+ and CD8+ blood T cells (at 0.1 to 3.0 mg/kg).

About this clone itself: Its target is unknown. A read error may account for a junction end that differs from germline.

The CDR3 runs 18 residues. Germline V lookup: CDR1 SGHNT, CDR2 YYREEE (reference sequence). Assay: immunoSEQ multiplex PCR; the TCRdb copy retains only in-frame clones and omits some. The data show tens of thousands of clones, 85% to 90% seen once. This sequence was found in an adult with an advanced solid tumor such as melanoma, head and neck, liver or kidney cancer. The sample here was CD4+ or CD8+ T cells sorted from blood, taken in a trial of the OX40 agonist ivuxolimab. The chain is built from TRBV5-4 and TRBJ2-3; TRBD2 matches 7 bases. The CDR3, as DNA: TGCGCCAGCAGCCAAGATCGTGACGGACTAGGCCTCAGAAATACGCAGTATTTT. Its protein product is CASSQDRDGLGLRNTQYF.